Following are 18 T cell receptor beta chains from one sample sequenced in a study of OX40 agonist ivuxolimab in advanced cancers. The data were produced by immunoSEQ multiplex PCR, yet TCRdb's version contains in-frame clones alone and is incomplete. The sample lists approximately 67,000 clones, over 80% occurring once. Sample: CD4+ or CD8+ T cells sorted from blood, taken in a trial of the OX40 agonist ivuxolimab. These receptors were collected from an adult with an advanced solid tumor such as melanoma, head and neck, liver or kidney cancer.

V usage is TRBV15 and J usage is TRBJ1-4, with unresolved D. The germline CDR1 and CDR2 sequences are LNHNV and YYDKDF (reference sequence). V dropped 6 bases and J dropped 8 bases, with 13 bases sitting between them. The CDR3 is 13 amino acids. The CDR3 reads CATSDLLTEKLFF. In nucleotides, the CDR3 is TGTGCCACCAGTGACCTTCTAACCGAAAAACTGTTTTTT.

This rearrangement joins TRBV13 to TRBJ2-2; D is possibly TRBD1 (6 bases). CDR3 length: 14 residues. Germline V CDR1 and CDR2: PRHDT, FYEKMQ (reference sequence). V lost 1 base and J 5 bases, leaving 8 bases between the germline ends. This CDR3 is CASSLVQGTGELFF. In DNA, the CDR3 is TGTGCCAGCAGCTTAGTTCAGGGGACCGGGGAGCTGTTTTTT.

V and J are TRBV28 and TRBJ2-7; 10 bases line up with TRBD1. Germline CDR1 and CDR2: MDHEN and SYDVKM. CDR3 length: 13 amino acids. V lost 3 bases and J lost 6; bases outside the gene matches: 2. This CDR3 reads CASSLGQGFEQYF. The CDR3 bases are TGTGCCAGCAGTTTGGGACAGGGGTTCGAGCAGTACTTC.

This chain connects TRBV25-1 to TRBJ2-7; D call uncertain. V shed 0 bases and J shed 3 bases, with 12 bases lying between them. This CDR3 spans 15 amino acids. Germline V lookup: CDR1 MGHDK, CDR2 SYGVNS. The CDR3 region is CASSEYDTPGYEQYF. In DNA, the CDR3 is TGTGCCAGCAGTGAATATGACACCCCGGGCTACGAGCAGTACTTC.

V is TRBV19 and J is TRBJ1-4; no firm D call. Between the trimmed V and J ends, which lost 4 bases and 0 bases, there was a span of 15 bases. The CDR3 extends over 17 amino acids. In germline, CDR1 is LNHDA, CDR2 SQIVND (reference sequence). The CDR3 coding sequence is TGTGCCAGTAGTAGTAAGTGGTGGCCTCCAACTAATGAAAAACTGTTTTTT. Its protein is CASSSKWWPPTNEKLFF.

This clone was picked up one time. The chain recombines TRBV7-9 with TRBJ1-3, with D possibly TRBD1 on 5 matching bases. The CDR3 spans 15 residues. CDR1 is SEHNR and CDR2 is FQNEAQ in the germline V gene (reference sequence). V gave up 1 base and J gave up 3 bases, with 10 bases separating them. In DNA, the CDR3 is TGTGCCAGCAGCTTAGGAGGGACGGGTGGAAACACCATATATTTT. This gives the protein CASSLGGTGGNTIYF.

The sample holds one count of this clone. V and J are TRBV9 and TRBJ2-1; D unclear. The CDR3 has 13 amino acids. In germline, CDR1 is SGDLS, CDR2 YYNGEE. Trimming removed 3 bases at V and 2 bases at J, with 6 bases between. The CDR3 DNA reads TGTGCCAGCAGCGGCGTACCCTACAATGAGCAGTTCTTC. It specifies CASSGVPYNEQFF.

This chain's CDR3 is CASSLTGGSGNTIYF. The CDR3 nucleotides are TGTGCCAGCTCCCTGACAGGGGGCTCTGGAAACACCATATATTTT. The rearrangement joins TRBV9 to TRBJ1-3; 9 bases fit TRBD1. The CDR3 length is 15 residues. The trim removed 7 bases at V and 0 bases at J, leaving 5 bases unmatched. Germline CDR1 reads SGDLS; CDR2 reads YYNGEE.

In its sample, this clone was seen a few times. This chain uses TRBV7-8 with TRBJ2-1, with D perhaps being TRBD1 or TRBD2 (7 bases each). The CDR3 runs to 17 residues. From germline, CDR1 is SGHVS and CDR2 FQNEAQ. V was pared by 2 bases and J by 1 base, with 15 bases between. This chain's CDR3 is CASSLRGGGGSYNEQFF. The CDR3 DNA reads as TGTGCCAGCAGCTTACGAGGGGGCGGGGGTTCCTACAATGAGCAGTTCTTC. Full variable domain (missing parts from reference TRBV7-8 and TRBJ2-1): GAGVSQSPRYKVAKRGQDVALRCDPISGHVSLFWYQQALGQGPEFLTYFQNEAQLDKSGLPSDRFFAERPEGSVSTLKIQRTQQEDSAVYLCASSLRGGGGSYNEQFFGPGTRLTVL.

This chain joins TRBV2 and TRBJ1-2; 9 bases fit TRBD1. The CDR3 extends over 14 amino acids. Per germline, CDR1 SNHLY and CDR2 FYNNEI. The V gene end was trimmed by 6 bases and the J gene end by 6 bases; junction bases not matched to a gene: 8. The CDR3 DNA follows: TGTGCCAGCAGGGGACAGGGAGCGAGGAATGGCTACACCTTC. This gives the protein CASRGQGARNGYTF.

Concerning this clone: One junction end disagrees with the germline gene, perhaps due to a read error. The chain joins TRBV27 to TRBJ1-1, with TRBD1 as a possible D gene (5 bases). The CDR3 loop spans 16 amino acids. The germline gives CDR1 MNHEY, CDR2 SMNVEV (reference sequence). The CDR3 nucleotides read TGTGCCAGCAGTATATCACAGGACCTGACTTGGCCTGCAGCTTTCTTT. As protein: CASSISQDLTWPAAFF.

This clone was recorded once. The gene calls are TRBV27 and TRBJ1-1; 11 bases align to TRBD1. Trimming cost V 5 bases and J 0 bases; bases outside gene matches: 11. Germline values: CDR1 MNHEY, CDR2 SMNVEV (reference sequence). The CDR3 sequence is 18 residues long. CDR3 DNA sequence: TGTGCCAGCAGTAGGTCGGGACAGGGGGGACCGATGAACACTGAAGCTTTCTTT. Its translation is CASSRSGQGGPMNTEAFF.

The V and J genes are TRBV5-4 and TRBJ1-1; the D is unclear. CDR1 SGHNT and CDR2 YYREEE come from the germline V gene (reference sequence). Trimming removed 0 bases at V and 6 bases at J, with 9 bases between. The CDR3 is 13 residues long. CDR3 coding DNA: TGTGCCAGCAGCTTGGGGGGAACCCCTGAAGCTTTCTTT. Protein product: CASSLGGTPEAFF. Supplemented by reference TRBV5-4 and TRBJ1-1, the full variable domain reads ETGVTQSPTHLIKTRGQQVTLRCSSQSGHNTVSWYQQALGQGPQFIFQYYREEENGRGNFPPRFSGLQFPNYSSELNVNALELDDSALYLCASSLGGTPEAFFGQGTRLTVV.

This chain connects TRBV5-1 to TRBJ2-5, with TRBD1 identical over 8 bases. Trimming cost V 0 bases and J 5 bases; bases outside gene matches: 9. The CDR3 spans 16 residues. CDR1 SGHRS and CDR2 YFSETQ come from the germline V gene. CDR3 residues: CASSLDGQGSGETQYF. The CDR3 DNA sequence: TGCGCCAGCAGCTTGGACGGACAGGGAAGTGGTGAGACCCAGTACTTC.

The chain uses TRBV7-9 and TRBJ2-7, with D possibly TRBD2 on 5 matching bases. CDR1 and CDR2 (germline): SEHNR, FQNEAQ (reference sequence). The CDR3 contains 13 residues. Trimming shortened V by 5 bases and J by 2 bases, and 10 bases separated the two germline ends. The CDR3 loop is CASSQPGAYEQYF. The CDR3 DNA reads as TGTGCCAGCAGCCAGCCCGGGGCCTACGAGCAGTACTTC.

The CDR3 coding sequence is TGTGCCAGCAGCCCCCGTGGGGGCGGGAGTGGGCAGTTCTTC. Its translation: CASSPRGGGSGQFF. The rearrangement joins TRBV7-3 to TRBJ2-1, with a tentative D call TRBD2 (7 bases). CDR1 is SGHTA, CDR2 FQGTGA, per germline. The CDR3 length is 14 residues. Trimming took 5 bases from V and 12 from J, leaving 20 bases between them.

A note on this clone: The identical CDR3 is also encoded by other nucleotide sequences in the sample. The V and J genes are TRBV4-1 and TRBJ2-5, with D possibly being TRBD2 (6 bases). V shed 4 bases and J shed 1 base, with 10 bases lying between them. The length of the CDR3 is 14 residues. The germline V gene has CDR1 MGHRA and CDR2 YSYEKL. The CDR3 reads CASSLDYSQETQYF. The CDR3, as DNA: TGCGCCAGCAGCCTGGACTATTCCCAAGAGACCCAGTACTTC.

The chain employs TRBV7-8 and TRBJ1-1; D remains unclear. Trimming stripped 4 bases from V and 1 base from J, with 10 bases between. This CDR3 comprises 14 residues. Germline V CDR1 and CDR2: SGHVS, FQNEAQ. The CDR3 sequence: CASSWFGGNTEAFF. The CDR3 region has the DNA TGTGCCAGCAGCTGGTTCGGAGGGAACACTGAAGCTTTCTTT. Full variable domain (outside the CDR3, taken from reference TRBV7-8 and TRBJ1-1): GAGVSQSPRYKVAKRGQDVALRCDPISGHVSLFWYQQALGQGPEFLTYFQNEAQLDKSGLPSDRFFAERPEGSVSTLKIQRTQQEDSAVYLCASSWFGGNTEAFFGQGTRLTVV.